The clone carrying this TCR beta chain was observed a handful of times. The antigen remains unidentified. Primers: 60 Vbeta forward and 13 Jbeta reverse. Clones were sequenced by immunoSEQ multiplex PCR, and TCRdb holds only the in-frame ones, with some missing. This repertoire shows roughly 77,000 clones, 67% found once; its top ten account for 6.9%. The record originates from a study of cytomegalovirus exposure and HLA in healthy donors. J lost 7 bases, V lost 5 bases, and 7 bases had no gene match. Germline V gene lookup returns CDR1 SEHNR and CDR2 FQNEAQ (reference sequence). The CDR3 totals 14 residues. Study outcomes and limitations: A later analysis linked a missense DCLRE1C variant to TCR beta V- and J-gene trimming. Earlier results showed most TCR beta V segments being productive about 90% or about 30% of the time. The classifier, whose performance was assessed in both the original and validation cohorts, reportedly diagnosed cytomegalovirus status with high specificity and sensitivity.

This chain connects TRBV7-9 to TRBJ1-4; TRBD1 aligns across 7 bases. The receptor was derived from a woman between 45 and 65 years old in good health and CMV-seropositive. Sequenced: PBMCs. CDR3 sequence: CASSPTGVVEKLFF. DNA for the CDR3: TGTGCCAGCAGCCCTACAGGGGTTGTTGAAAAACTGTTTTTT.